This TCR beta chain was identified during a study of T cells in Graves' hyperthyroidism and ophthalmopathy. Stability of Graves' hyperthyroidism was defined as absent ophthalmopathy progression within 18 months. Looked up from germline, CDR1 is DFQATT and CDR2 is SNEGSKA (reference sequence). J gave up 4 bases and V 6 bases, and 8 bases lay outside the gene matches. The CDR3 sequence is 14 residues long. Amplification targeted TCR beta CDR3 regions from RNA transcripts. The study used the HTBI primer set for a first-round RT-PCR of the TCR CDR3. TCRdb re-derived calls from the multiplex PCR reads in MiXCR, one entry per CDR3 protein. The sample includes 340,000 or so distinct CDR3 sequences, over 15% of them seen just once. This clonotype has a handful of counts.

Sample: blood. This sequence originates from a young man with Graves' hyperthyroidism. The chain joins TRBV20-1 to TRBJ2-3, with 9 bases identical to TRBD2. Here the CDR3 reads CSATIAGVPDTQYF. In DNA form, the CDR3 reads TGCAGTGCGACTATAGCGGGAGTCCCAGATACGCAGTATTTT.